These 19 T cell receptor beta chains were all obtained from the same sample, sequenced in a study of shared clonotypes between healthy human individuals. Clones were sequenced by immunoSEQ multiplex PCR, and TCRdb holds only the in-frame ones, with some missing. The top ten hold roughly 10% of the sample, which has over 150,000 clones, around 63% seen once. The material sequenced was memory CD4+ T cells sorted from blood. Subset specified: CD45RA-negative fraction. Source of these receptors: a man aged 25-40 years in good health.

This clone has ten or more counts. The V gene is TRBV18, the J gene TRBJ2-3, with 10 bases identical to TRBD2. This CDR3 spans 17 amino acids. Germline loops: CDR1 KGHSH, CDR2 LQKENI. V lost 5 bases, J lost 0 bases, and 8 bases stayed unmatched. The CDR3 DNA reads as TGTGCCAGCTCAACCGGGACTAGCGCCGCTAGCACAGATACGCAGTATTTT. It specifies CASSTGTSAASTDTQYF.

This sequence joins TRBV11-2 and TRBJ1-2; no clear D gene. In germline, CDR1 is SGHAT, CDR2 FQNNGV. The CDR3 covers 14 residues. The germline V and J ends were trimmed by 0 bases and 2 bases, with 7 bases remaining between them. CDR3 protein: CASSLDRGNYGYTF. DNA for the CDR3: TGTGCCAGCAGCTTAGACCGGGGAAACTATGGCTACACCTTC.

CDR3 amino acids: CASSPRGTASTDTQYF. Written as DNA, the CDR3 is TGTGCCAGCAGCCCCCGAGGGACAGCCTCCACAGATACGCAGTATTTT. This sequence joins TRBV7-9 and TRBJ2-3; 7 bases are a match to TRBD1. The J segment lost 2 bases and the V segment lost 5 bases, leaving 10 bases of the junction unmatched. CDR1 and CDR2 from the germline V gene are SEHNR and FQNEAQ (reference sequence). The CDR3 has 16 amino acids.

The table lists this clone with a count of one. The V gene is TRBV5-4, the J gene TRBJ1-2; a possible D gene is TRBD1 (5 bases). Trimming shortened V by 4 bases and J by 5 bases, and 18 bases separated the two germline ends. In germline, CDR1 is SGHNT, CDR2 YYREEE (reference sequence). This CDR3 region has 15 residues. CDR3 DNA sequence: TGTGCCAGCAGCAGTCCCGGGACCCCAAATTATGGCTACACCTTC. It codes for CASSSPGTPNYGYTF. Full variable domain (remainder filled in from reference TRBV5-4 and TRBJ1-2): ETGVTQSPTHLIKTRGQQVTLRCSSQSGHNTVSWYQQALGQGPQFIFQYYREEENGRGNFPPRFSGLQFPNYSSELNVNALELDDSALYLCASSSPGTPNYGYTFGSGTRLTVV.

In nucleotides, the CDR3 is TGTGCCTGGGGGCGGCGGGAGAAGGATACGCAGTATTTT. Protein: CAWGRREKDTQYF. V gene TRBV30 combines with J gene TRBJ2-3; the match to TRBD2 covers 7 bases. The germline CDR1 and CDR2 sequences are GTSNPN and SVGIG (reference sequence). V gave up 5 bases and J gave up 6 bases; unmatched junction bases: 8. The CDR3 extends over 13 amino acids. Supplemented by reference TRBV30 and TRBJ2-3, the full variable domain reads SQTIHQWPATLVQPVGSPLSLECTVEGTSNPNLYWYRQAAGRGLQLLFYSVGIGQISSEVPQNLSASRPQDRQFILSSKKLLLSDSGFYLCAWGRREKDTQYFGPGTRLTVL.

This clone was detected a few times. The chain carries TRBV27 and TRBJ1-5; 9 bases fit TRBD1. In germline, CDR1 is MNHEY, CDR2 SMNVEV (reference sequence). Trimming at V came to 5 bases and at J to 4 bases, leaving 9 bases not matched to a gene. The CDR3 totals 16 residues. The CDR3 DNA is TGTGCCAGCAGTACCTTACAGGGGGCTAGGAATCAGCCCCAGCATTTT. It codes for CASSTLQGARNQPQHF.

The chain employs TRBV10-1 and TRBJ1-1; D call uncertain. Germline CDR1 reads WNHNN; CDR2 reads SYGVQD (reference sequence). The CDR3 runs 12 residues. The germline V and J ends were trimmed by 6 bases and 4 bases, with 9 bases remaining between them. DNA of the CDR3: TGCGCCAGCAGCGGAGGTAGCACTGAAGCTTTCTTT. It translates to CASSGGSTEAFF.

V and J are TRBV28 and TRBJ2-2, with a weak D call TRBD2 (6 bases). Germline V lookup: CDR1 MDHEN, CDR2 SYDVKM. CDR3 length: 16 residues. V dropped 3 bases and J dropped 8 bases, with 19 bases sitting between them. CDR3: CASSLAWAGRRGELFF. The CDR3 nucleotides are TGTGCCAGCAGTTTGGCGTGGGCGGGACGAAGGGGGGAGCTGTTTTTT.

This clone has a single count. The genes are TRBV27 and TRBJ2-7; perhaps TRBD1 as D (5 bases). The V end lost 6 bases, the J end lost 2 bases, and 11 bases lay between the germline ends. CDR3 length: 13 residues. From germline, CDR1 is MNHEY and CDR2 SMNVEV (reference sequence). The CDR3 sequence: CASRRQSPYEQYF. The DNA of the CDR3 is TGTGCCAGCAGAAGACAGTCCCCCTACGAGCAGTACTTC.

J is TRBJ2-4 and V is TRBV1; the tabulated D call, TRBD2, remains unverified against the DNA. TRBV1 is flagged as a pseudogene. This CDR3 contains 15 residues. The chain's CDR3 is CTTIGLAAAKNIQYF. The CDR3 DNA follows: TGCACCACCATAGGACTAGCGGCAGCCAAAAACATTCAGTACTTC.

The chain recombines TRBV29-1 with TRBJ2-1; no definite D call. With 4 bases removed from V and 15 bases from J, the gap between germline ends came to 13 bases. The germline gives CDR1 SQVTM, CDR2 ANQGSEA. This CDR3 contains 10 residues. The CDR3 region is CSVGTDHPFF. The CDR3 bases are TGCAGCGTTGGTACCGATCATCCGTTCTTC.

This clone was recorded a few times. The gene calls are TRBV29-1 and TRBJ1-5; possible D gene TRBD1, 6 bases. V lost 5 bases, J lost 5 bases, and 13 bases lay in between. CDR3 length: 13 amino acids. Germline-derived CDR1 and CDR2 are SQVTM and ANQGSEA. This CDR3 reads CSVTTGLHQPQHF. CDR3 nucleotides: TGCAGCGTTACTACAGGGCTGCATCAGCCCCAGCATTTT.

In this sample, this clone turned up a few times. Its ends do not fully match the called genes, so a read error is possible. The chain joins TRBV2 to TRBJ2-7, with D hard to call. The germline CDR1 and CDR2 sequences are SNHLY and FYNNEI. This CDR3 region has 13 residues. The CDR3: CASSEFLTVLISF. DNA of the CDR3: TGTGCCAGCAGTGAATTTTTAACCGTCCTGATTAGCTTC.

The chain carries TRBV19 and TRBJ2-1; 13 bases are a match to TRBD2. V shed 3 bases, J shed 9 bases, and the junction held 11 bases outside the gene matches. This CDR3 region has 17 residues. Germline V gene sequence: CDR1 LNHDA, CDR2 SQIVND (reference sequence). The CDR3 is CASSILGLAGVGAEQFF. The CDR3 nucleotides read TGTGCCAGTAGTATTCTCGGACTAGCGGGAGTGGGGGCTGAGCAGTTCTTC.

This clone turned up a few times. The V gene is TRBV2, the J gene TRBJ2-1; TRBD2 matches at 8 bases. From germline, CDR1 is SNHLY and CDR2 FYNNEI. V was pared by 8 bases and J by 4 bases, with 4 bases of the junction left unmatched. The CDR3 loop spans 13 amino acids. CDR3 residues: CASELAEYNEQFF. The CDR3 DNA reads as TGTGCCAGCGAACTAGCGGAATACAATGAGCAGTTCTTC.

This clone came up a few times. The V and J genes are TRBV6-6 and TRBJ2-5; 7 nucleotides align to TRBD2. CDR3 length: 15 residues. Losses at the gene ends were 5 bases for V and 5 bases for J; bases not matched to a gene: 11. Germline V CDR1 and CDR2: MNHNY, SVGAGI (reference sequence). CDR3 in DNA: TGTGCCAGCAGTCCCCTTCGCGGGAGCTGGGAGACCCAGTACTTC. Protein product: CASSPLRGSWETQYF.

This chain links TRBV5-1 with TRBJ1-2, with a tentative D call TRBD1 (6 bases). Trimming stripped 1 base from V and 0 bases from J, with 10 bases between. This CDR3 is built from 15 residues. Germline values: CDR1 SGHRS, CDR2 YFSETQ. The CDR3 DNA reads TGCGCCAGCAGCTTGTCGGCAGGGGCTAACTATGGCTACACCTTC. This sequence encodes CASSLSAGANYGYTF.

The chain combines TRBV7-6 with TRBJ2-5; D is perhaps TRBD2 (7 bases). The V gene's germline CDR1 is SGHVS and CDR2 FNYEAQ. The CDR3 has 18 residues. Trimming removed 8 bases at V and 0 bases at J, with 25 bases between. The CDR3: CASHPLGGGRLNQETQYF. The CDR3 DNA reads TGTGCCAGCCACCCCCTGGGGGGGGGCCGACTAAACCAAGAGACCCAGTACTTC.

There are many counts of this clone. This sequence joins TRBV6-5 and TRBJ1-1, with 9 bases that match TRBD1. The CDR3 runs to 14 residues. Germline assignment: CDR1 MNHEY and CDR2 SVGAGI. The junction had 9 bases not matched to a gene; V was cut back by 2 bases and J by 11 bases. The chain's CDR3 is CASSYRTTGGRAFF. The CDR3 DNA reads TGTGCCAGCAGTTACCGGACAACAGGGGGCCGCGCTTTCTTT.